This T cell receptor beta chain was captured in a study of beta chain features in type 1 diabetes (dated by TCRdb to the late 2010s). Regarding the complete study: Patients and healthy donors did not differ in mean age, gender distribution, total cell number or subset yield. Regulatory and stem cell-like memory subsets were obtained from only 8 patients and about 8 healthy donors, while naive and central memory subsets were obtained from all 30 or so donors. In the study, TCRB repertoires of sorted circulating CD4+ T cell subsets from recently diagnosed type 1 diabetes patients were compared with those of matched healthy donors. A total of around 110,000,000 sorted cells were examined across all samples, and a strong correlation was observed between cell number per subset and RNA yield. The research as a whole found: Naive, central memory and regulatory TCRB repertoires appeared to be more alike among patients than among healthy donors. Because cDNA was sequenced instead of genomic DNA, activated cells with high expression could be over-represented, although the groups did not differ in activation or CD3 levels. Only small numbers of individuals were included in the HLA sub-analyses, which left unresolved whether HLA type had any influence on TCRB rearrangement. PCR might favor shorter templates, but patient and control samples were amplified and corrected together, so any skew would affect both groups equally. Patients with type 1 diabetes made fewer insertions and deleted more nucleotides at VDJ recombination sites, implying thymic rearrangement abnormalities. In all four CD4+ subsets, TCRB CDR3 length was moderately but significantly shorter in type 1 diabetes patients.

With respect to this clone: The antigen this receptor binds is unknown. No much larger clone is present one base from it, and per-base qualities are unavailable.

All of the isolated RNA was reverse transcribed with the High Capacity cDNA Reverse Transcription Kit, so expressed TCRB transcripts were sequenced. Deep immunoSEQ sequencing was performed on naive, central memory and regulatory T cell samples, with an average of roughly 3.5 million total reads per sample. Sorted cells were lysed in RLT buffer and RNA was extracted with DNase-treated RNeasy Micro or Mini kits, depending on cell number. To prevent cross-contamination, each cell subset was processed individually, whereas patient and healthy donor samples were processed jointly. Using the immunoSEQ multiplex PCR, TCRB sequences were amplified from cDNA into 87-bp fragments spanning the CDR3 region. Sequencing of the amplicons was performed on the Illumina HiSeq platform. For the original study's pipeline: PCR bias was corrected computationally using synthetic template baselines, and reads within Hamming distance 2 were collapsed, with unmergeable singletons discarded. Reads were aligned against IMGT to assign V, D and J genes, CDR3 length and insertions or deletions at six rearrangement sites. Within each subset, clonotype counts were normalized to sorted cell number, after which true diversity and Gini coefficients were computed with the tcR R package. The overlap coefficient, calculated on TCRB nucleotide sequences, was used to measure repertoire sharing. As a proxy for the pre-selection repertoire, out-of-frame TCRB sequences from naive cells were analyzed. Sourced from immuneACCESS, this table was stored by TCRdb with only in-frame sequences that have V and J called. A share of the clones is absent; for the studies checked, an unresolved V gene accounts for under half, and the remainder has no known explanation. The V and J calls and clone size were taken over from that table, and D and trimming were inferred from the DNA. Across this sample there are some 250,000 clones, with around 14% seen only once. 0.015% to 0.02% of the sample belongs to the ten largest clones.

A single peripheral blood draw of approximately 110 mL on average was collected from each donor into heparinised tubes. Naive, central memory, regulatory and stem cell-like memory CD4+ T cells were sorted on a BD FACSAria II using a panel including CD45RO, CCR7, CD25, CD127, CD95 and CD27. Every sorted population had a purity above 98%. Right away, PBMCs were isolated by Lymphoprep density gradient centrifugation and were stained directly, with no culture step. Samples were stained and sorted in pairs, with one healthy donor and one patient per experiment, so that batch effects were minimized. The material sequenced was naive CD4+ T cells from blood. The cell subset or site label for this specimen denotes: true naive CD4+ T cells. The clonotype originates from a man under 40 with type 1 diabetes.

The CDR3 in this case is CASPVDRPFNYGYTF. The nucleotide sequence reads as follows: TGCGCCAGCCCGGTGGACAGACCATTCAACTATGGCTACACCTTC. The chain links TRBV23-1 with TRBJ1-2, and TRBD1 may be the D gene, going by 6 matching bases. TRBV23-1 is classed as an ORF, of uncertain function. Trimming removed 8 bases from V and 2 bases from J, leaving 18 bases between the germline ends. The CDR3, from cysteine to phenylalanine, totals 15 residues. Only CDR3 DNA remains: 45 bases, in frame from the first base.